A single sample is the source of the 14 T cell receptor beta chains below, sequenced in a study of T-cell reconstitution after alpha-beta-depleted transplantation in children. Construction of the TCRbeta library involved unique molecular identifiers. TCRdb processed the PCR reads anew with MiXCR; each CDR3 protein has one entry. Here the sample spans around 100,000 distinct CDR3 sequences, approximately 10% being singletons. This material consisted of PBMCs, taken before TCRalphabeta/CD19-depleted stem cell transplant. The source is a boy aged 2 to 9 with acute lymphoblastic leukemia, due to receive a stem cell transplant.

V usage is TRBV20-1 and J usage is TRBJ2-7; D uncertain. The CDR3 consists of 11 residues. Germline assignment: CDR1 DFQATT and CDR2 SNEGSKA (reference sequence). The ends were cut back, 4 bases at V and 3 bases at J, with 7 bases in the middle. The CDR3 nucleotides are TGCAGTGCTAAGTCATACTACGAGCAGTACTTC. Amino acids: CSAKSYYEQYF.

This sequence joins TRBV7-9 and TRBJ2-1, with 11 bases fitting TRBD2. Germline V gene data show CDR1 as SEHNR and CDR2 as FQNEAQ (reference sequence). The CDR3 is 16 residues long. V lost 5 bases and J lost 6; bases outside the gene matches: 9. DNA for the CDR3: TGTGCCAGCAGCCCTAAAACTAGCGGGAGTGGCAATGAGCAGTTCTTC. Its translation: CASSPKTSGSGNEQFF.

This clonotype was recorded at least ten times. The chain links TRBV4-1 to TRBJ2-2; weak D call: TRBD2 (5 bases). With 1 base removed from V and 0 bases from J, the gap between germline ends came to 12 bases. Germline CDR1 is MGHRA and CDR2 is YSYEKL. The CDR3 loop spans 17 amino acids. Here the CDR3 reads CASSQAYGGANTGELFF. CDR3 DNA: TGCGCCAGCAGCCAAGCATACGGAGGAGCGAACACCGGGGAGCTGTTTTTT.

The chain combines TRBV5-1 with TRBJ1-2; D ambiguous. Germline CDR1 is SGHRS and CDR2 is YFSETQ. Trimming left V 5 bases short and J 8 bases short, with 16 bases between. CDR3 length: 13 residues. For the CDR3, the DNA is TGCGCCAGCAGTTTTTCGGGAGGAGAGGGCTACACCTTC. This sequence encodes CASSFSGGEGYTF.

This clonotype was detected a few times. The chain employs TRBV30 and TRBJ2-2; D unclear. The V end was cut by 2 bases, the J end by 0 bases, with 7 bases between. CDR3 size: 14 residues. CDR1 is GTSNPN, CDR2 SVGIG, per germline (reference sequence). The CDR3 sequence: CAWSSNSNTGELFF. The CDR3 nucleotides read TGTGCCTGGAGTTCCAATTCGAACACCGGGGAGCTGTTTTTT.

The rearrangement joins TRBV20-1 to TRBJ2-1; 8 bases align to TRBD2. Trimming took 5 bases from V and 7 from J; bases not matched to a gene: 13. Germline V gives CDR1 DFQATT, CDR2 SNEGSKA (reference sequence). CDR3 length: 15 amino acids. For the CDR3, the DNA is TGCAGTGCTCTACCGCTAGCGGGCATGGGGAATGAGCAGTTCTTC. Translated, it gives CSALPLAGMGNEQFF.

The rearrangement uses TRBV5-1 and TRBJ1-2; TRBD1 is a possible D gene (6 bases). The V gene's germline CDR1 is SGHRS and CDR2 YFSETQ. This CDR3 region has 11 residues. The V and J ends lost 6 bases and 5 bases respectively, with 8 bases between them. The CDR3 DNA reads TGCGCCAGCATGGACAGATATGGCTACACCTTC. This encodes CASMDRYGYTF.

This clonotype was observed a few times. This chain links TRBV20-1 with TRBJ1-5; D not resolved. V lost 0 bases and J 0 bases, leaving 9 bases between the germline ends. This CDR3 contains 15 residues. From germline, CDR1 is DFQATT and CDR2 SNEGSKA (reference sequence). Here the CDR3 reads CSARDRMYSNQPQHF. CDR3 DNA sequence: TGCAGTGCTAGAGACCGCATGTATAGCAATCAGCCCCAGCATTTT.

The rearrangement uses TRBV30 and TRBJ2-1; 7 nucleotides match TRBD2. From germline, CDR1 is GTSNPN and CDR2 SVGIG (reference sequence). The CDR3 runs to 14 residues. V lost 1 base and J lost 6; bases outside the gene matches: 6. The CDR3 protein is CAWSDVGGTNEQFF. The CDR3 DNA follows: TGTGCCTGGAGTGACGTGGGAGGGACCAATGAGCAGTTCTTC.

This clonotype was found many times. This chain connects TRBV20-1 to TRBJ2-1; the D is unclear. The CDR3 runs to 13 residues. V was shortened by 3 bases and J by 6 bases, with 12 bases between the two germline ends. The germline gives CDR1 DFQATT, CDR2 SNEGSKA (reference sequence). The CDR3 loop reads CSASSPFGNEQFF. In DNA form, the CDR3 reads TGCAGTGCTAGCTCCCCGTTCGGCAATGAGCAGTTCTTC.

At least ten counts were recorded for this clonotype. The chain recombines TRBV5-1 with TRBJ2-3; D is ambiguous. The CDR3 is made up of 13 amino acids. V was shortened by 3 bases and J by 5 bases, with 10 bases between the two germline ends. Looked up from germline, CDR1 is SGHRS and CDR2 is YFSETQ. The CDR3 here is CASSSQLLDTQYF. CDR3 DNA sequence: TGCGCCAGCAGCTCCCAACTACTAGATACGCAGTATTTT. The variable domain in full, completed from reference TRBV5-1 and TRBJ2-3, reads KAGVTQTPRYLIKTRGQQVTLSCSPISGHRSVSWYQQTPGQGLQFLFEYFSETQRNKGNFPGRFSGRQFSNSRSEMNVSTLELGDSALYLCASSSQLLDTQYFGPGTRLTVL.

There are many counts of this clonotype. This chain joins TRBV11-3 and TRBJ2-5, with TRBD2 identical over 12 bases. The ends lost 4 bases at V and 1 base at J; junction bases unmatched: 1. The germline CDR1 and CDR2 sequences are SGHNT and YENEEA. This CDR3 region has 15 residues. In DNA form, the CDR3 reads TGTGCCAGCAGCTGGACTAGCGGGGTCCAAGAGACCCAGTACTTC. Amino acid sequence: CASSWTSGVQETQYF.

CDR3: CASSFAASGTPNIYGYTF. The CDR3 coding sequence is TGTGCCAGCAGCTTCGCAGCATCCGGGACCCCAAATATCTATGGCTACACCTTC. V is TRBV7-8 and J is TRBJ1-2; D might be TRBD1 (5 bases). Germline V gives CDR1 SGHVS, CDR2 FQNEAQ. V lost 3 bases to trimming and J lost 4 bases, with 24 bases between them. This CDR3 contains 18 residues.

For the CDR3, the DNA is TGCGCCAGCAGCTTAACCGGGACAGATAGCTACGAGCAGTACTTC. This gives the protein CASSLTGTDSYEQYF. The chain recombines TRBV5-1 with TRBJ2-7; 7 bases line up with TRBD1. V was clipped by 2 bases and J by 3 bases; unmatched bases: 8. Germline lookup yields CDR1 SGHRS and CDR2 YFSETQ. This CDR3 contains 15 residues.